These T cell receptor beta chains were read from a single sample in a study of shared clonotypes between healthy human individuals. Sequencing used immunoSEQ multiplex PCR; TCRdb keeps in-frame clones, though not all of them. The data show more than 2 million clones, with about 93% seen just once and 1.5% to 2% held by the top ten. Sequenced: naive CD8+ T cells from PBMCs. The receptors stem from a man younger than 30 in good health. Some clones in this sample may be carry-over from other donors' samples. CDR3s include the opening cysteine and the closing phenylalanine or tryptophan. The order of the fields is D gene, clone size, J gene, V gene, CDR3 DNA, CDR3 protein. The D gene is left open where the match is weak. Clone size is shown for a subset of rows, as once, few, many or a class of expanded clone.

- - TRBJ1-5 TRBV9 TGTGCCAGCAGCCAAGGGTATAGCAATCAGCCCCAGCATTTT CASSQGYSNQPQHF
- - TRBJ1-1 TRBV11-1 TGTGCCAGCAGCTTTACAGGGAGCACTGAAGCTTTCTTT CASSFTGSTEAFF
- - TRBJ2-7 TRBV19 TGTGCCAGTAGTCTCGGCGGGACCTACGAGCAGTACTTC CASSLGGTYEQYF
- - TRBJ1-1 TRBV4-3 TGCGCCGCGGACGGGGGCTCGATGGGGGACACTGAAGCTTTCTTT CAADGGSMGDTEAFF
- - TRBJ1-5 TRBV6-1 TGTGCCAGTCGGGACATGTGGGGCAATCAGCCCCAGCATTTT CASRDMWGNQPQHF
- - TRBJ1-2 TRBV7-9 TGTGCCAGCAGCTCCGGGCCCACCTCAGCCTACACCTTC CASSSGPTSAYTF
- - TRBJ1-4 TRBV2 TGTGCCAGCGAAAGCAGAGCAACTAATGAAAAACTGTTTTTT CASESRATNEKLFF
- - TRBJ1-6 TRBV5-1 TGCGCCAGCAGCTTGAAGCCGGGGGAGTATAATTCACCCCTCCACTTT CASSLKPGEYNSPLHF
TRBD2 once TRBJ2-3 TRBV4-1 TGCGCCAGCAGCCCTCGGACTAGCGGGAGGACAGATACGCAGTATTTT CASSPRTSGRTDTQYF
- once TRBJ2-1 TRBV27 TGTGCCAGCAGCCCCGGCGGAAATGAGCAGTTCTTC CASSPGGNEQFF
- - TRBJ1-1 TRBV28 TGTGCCAGCAGTTTTGTTAGCCCTGAAGCTTTCTTT CASSFVSPEAFF
TRBD1 once TRBJ2-3 TRBV9 TGTGCCAGCAGCGTTGGGACAGGCGGAGCCACAGATACGCAGTATTTT CASSVGTGGATDTQYF
- - TRBJ2-1 TRBV29-1 TGCAGCGCAGGACAGCCTTACAATGAGCAGTTCTTC CSAGQPYNEQFF
TRBD2 - TRBJ2-1 TRBV11-3 TGTGCCAGCAGCCACGGGAGGGCCAACCCTCTCAATGAGCAGTTCTTC CASSHGRANPLNEQFF
- - TRBJ2-7 TRBV11-3 TGTGCCAGCAGTCTCGGCCCTTACCAGGGGGGGATCTACGAGCAGTACTTC CASSLGPYQGGIYEQYF
- - TRBJ2-1 TRBV13 TGTGCCAGCAGCACCGCCAATTACAATGAGCAGTTCTTC CASSTANYNEQFF
- few TRBJ1-1 TRBV14 TGTGCCAGCAGCTTAGGACGGAACACTGAAGCTTTCTTT CASSLGRNTEAFF